This T cell receptor beta chain appears in the sequencing data of a study of liver allograft versus peripheral blood T cells. Study in general: Recipients' peripheral blood served as the comparator for T cell receptor repertoires in transplanted livers.

TCRdb redid the calling of the reads with MiXCR, one entry per CDR3 protein. The sample has about 14,000 distinct CDR3 sequences; roughly 20% are singletons. General study findings and limits: It was reported that the T cell receptor repertoires found inside liver allografts differed from those that were detected in peripheral blood.

This clonotype showed up just a few times. Its antigen is currently unknown. The CDR3 is 13 amino acids. With 3 bases removed from V and 4 bases from J, the gap between germline ends came to 9 bases. The gene calls are TRBV12-3 or TRBV12-4 and TRBJ1-1; D call uncertain. The TCR comes from a human patient who had a liver transplant. Some T cells may be the graft donor's. CDR3 bases: TGTGCCAGCAGTTTGGGGAGCGGCACTGAAGCTTTCTTT. Translating it yields CASSLGSGTEAFF.